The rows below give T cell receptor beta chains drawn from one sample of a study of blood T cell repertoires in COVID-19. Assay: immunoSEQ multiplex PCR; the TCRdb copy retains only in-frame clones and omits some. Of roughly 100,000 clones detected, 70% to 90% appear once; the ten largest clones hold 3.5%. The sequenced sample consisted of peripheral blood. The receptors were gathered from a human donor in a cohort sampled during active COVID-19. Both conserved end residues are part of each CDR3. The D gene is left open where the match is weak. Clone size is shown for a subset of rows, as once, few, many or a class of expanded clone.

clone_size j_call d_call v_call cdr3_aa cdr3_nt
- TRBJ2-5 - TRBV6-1 CASSESQGETQYF TGTGCCAGCAGTGAATCGCAGGGGGAGACCCAGTACTTC
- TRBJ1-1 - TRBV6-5 CASAEVMNTEAFF TGTGCCAGCGCGGAGGTGATGAACACTGAAGCTTTCTTT
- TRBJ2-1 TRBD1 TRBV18 CASSPWDSGEQFF TGTGCCAGCTCACCGTGGGACAGTGGCGAGCAGTTCTTC
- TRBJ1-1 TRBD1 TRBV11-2 CASSLGRGQAFF TGTGCCAGCAGCTTGGGAAGGGGGCAGGCTTTCTTT
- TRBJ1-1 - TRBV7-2 CATGRTEAFF TGTGCCACCGGGAGGACTGAAGCTTTCTTT
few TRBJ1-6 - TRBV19 CASSMGLINSPLHF TGTGCCAGTAGTATGGGACTGATAAATTCACCCCTCCACTTT
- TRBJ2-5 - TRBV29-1 CSVGTARGGAQYF TGCAGCGTTGGGACAGCCCGAGGCGGTGCCCAGTACTTC
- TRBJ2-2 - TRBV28 CASSFSPGEDTGELFF TGTGCCAGCAGTTTTTCTCCGGGAGAGGACACCGGGGAGCTGTTTTTT
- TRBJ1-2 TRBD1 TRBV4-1 CASSQERETGINYGYTF TGCGCCAGCAGCCAAGAACGAGAGACAGGGATCAACTATGGCTACACCTTC
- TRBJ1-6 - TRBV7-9 CASSLHTGDSPLHF TGTGCCAGCAGCTTACATACAGGAGATTCACCCCTCCACTTT
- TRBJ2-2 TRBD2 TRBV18 CASSPPSGRAAGELFF TGTGCCAGCTCACCACCGTCGGGGAGGGCGGCCGGGGAGCTGTTTTTT
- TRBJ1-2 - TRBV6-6 CASSYSGQRYRYGYTF TGTGCCAGCAGTTACTCTGGGCAGAGATACCGATATGGCTACACCTTC
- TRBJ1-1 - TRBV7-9 CASSLAQGNTEAFF TGTGCCAGCAGCCTAGCCCAGGGGAACACTGAAGCTTTCTTT
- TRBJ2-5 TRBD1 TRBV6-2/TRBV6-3 CSSNPRRTGGQETQYF TGTTCCAGCAACCCCCGGAGGACAGGTGGCCAGGAGACCCAGTACTTC
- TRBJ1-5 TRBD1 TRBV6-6 CASSSGDRVSQPQHF TGTGCCAGCAGTTCCGGGGACAGGGTGAGTCAGCCCCAGCATTTT
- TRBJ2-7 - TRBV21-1 CASSIGQGRLVEQYF TGTGCCAGCAGCATCGGACAGGGGCGCCTAGTTGAGCAGTACTTC
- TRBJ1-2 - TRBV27 CASSLGGANYGYTF TGTGCCAGCAGTTTAGGAGGAGCTAACTATGGCTACACCTTC
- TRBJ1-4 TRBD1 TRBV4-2 CASSPDRVYHLGEKLFF TGTGCCAGCAGCCCGGACAGGGTCTATCACCTTGGTGAAAAACTGTTTTTT
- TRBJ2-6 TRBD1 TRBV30 CAWSPNLQGAGANVLTF TGTGCCTGGAGTCCCAACTTACAGGGGGCTGGGGCCAACGTCCTGACTTTC
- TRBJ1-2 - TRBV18 CASSPQTSLYGYTF TGTGCCAGCTCACCACAGACAAGCCTCTATGGCTACACCTTC
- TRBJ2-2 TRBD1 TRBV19 CASTRDRGGGELFF TGTGCCAGTACAAGGGACAGGGGAGGCGGGGAGCTGTTTTTT
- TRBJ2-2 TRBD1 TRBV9 CASSVDPRQGLNTGELFF TGTGCCAGCAGCGTAGACCCTCGACAGGGATTGAACACCGGAGAGCTGTTTTTT